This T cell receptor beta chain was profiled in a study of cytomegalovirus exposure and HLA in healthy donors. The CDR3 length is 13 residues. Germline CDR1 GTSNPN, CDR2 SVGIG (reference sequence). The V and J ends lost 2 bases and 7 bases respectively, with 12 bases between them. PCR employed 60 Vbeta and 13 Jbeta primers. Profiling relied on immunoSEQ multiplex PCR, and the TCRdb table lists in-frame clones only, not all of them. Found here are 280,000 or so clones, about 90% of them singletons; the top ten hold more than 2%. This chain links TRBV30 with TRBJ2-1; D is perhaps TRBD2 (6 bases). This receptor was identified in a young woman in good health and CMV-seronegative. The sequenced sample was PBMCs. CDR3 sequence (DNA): TGTGCCTGGAGTTGGGGGGTACGGAATGAGCAGTTCTTC. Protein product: CAWSWGVRNEQFF.